Listed below are T cell receptor beta chains from one sample, sequenced in a study of blood T cell repertoires in COVID-19. Measured with immunoSEQ multiplex PCR; TCRdb has only the in-frame clones, and not every one. Of some 300,000 clones listed, 88% are singletons. Sample: PBMCs or T cells enriched from blood (not recorded which). All receptors derive from a woman aged 60-75 years in a cohort exposed to, infected with or recovered from COVID-19 (not recorded which). CDR3s include the opening cysteine and the closing phenylalanine or tryptophan. A D gene is named only where the DNA matches it firmly. The listing skips clone size in some rows; elsewhere it reads once, few, many or a size class.

J	V	D	size	length	CDR3	DNA
TRBJ2-3	TRBV6-6	TRBD2	-	19	CASSRTSGRWGASRDTQYF	TGTGCCAGCAGTCGGACTAGCGGGAGATGGGGGGCTAGCAGGGATACGCAGTATTTT
TRBJ2-5	TRBV29-1	-	-	13	CSADSSNQETQYF	TGCAGCGCAGACAGTTCCAACCAAGAGACCCAGTACTTC
TRBJ2-3	TRBV14	-	-	15	CASSQDLTDTDTQYF	TGTGCCAGCAGCCAAGATTTAACAGACACAGATACGCAGTATTTT
TRBJ2-1	TRBV20-1	-	-	11	CSAYFAGRQFF	TGCAGTGCGTATTTCGCGGGAAGGCAGTTCTTC
TRBJ1-1	TRBV29-1	TRBD1	-	13	CSVRGGRDTEAFF	TGCAGCGTTAGAGGGGGCAGGGATACTGAAGCTTTCTTT
TRBJ2-1	TRBV27	-	-	15	CASSLSGQGVNEQFF	TGTGCCAGCAGTTTATCCGGTCAGGGTGTTAATGAGCAGTTCTTC
TRBJ2-1	TRBV9	TRBD2	-	17	CASSVGLAESSYNEQFF	TGTGCCAGCAGCGTAGGACTAGCGGAGAGCTCCTACAATGAGCAGTTCTTC
TRBJ2-7	TRBV10-3	TRBD2	-	14	CAISGTSGSYEQYF	TGTGCCATCAGCGGGACTAGCGGGAGTTACGAGCAGTACTTC
TRBJ2-3	TRBV12-5	TRBD2	once	19	CASATLTSGLSGGTDTQYF	TGTGCTAGTGCCACCCTGACTAGCGGGCTCTCTGGAGGCACAGATACGCAGTATTTT
TRBJ1-2	TRBV6-5	TRBD1	-	13	CASTPTGNYGYTF	TGTGCCAGCACCCCGACAGGGAATTATGGCTACACCTTC
TRBJ1-1	TRBV5-4	-	-	13	CASSLQMNTEAFF	TGTGCCAGCAGCTTGCAGATGAACACTGAAGCTTTCTTT
TRBJ1-5	TRBV28	-	-	13	CASTEVSNQPQHF	TGTGCCAGCACCGAGGTTAGCAATCAGCCCCAGCATTTT
TRBJ2-1	TRBV27	-	-	14	CASRIQGRNNEQFF	TGTGCCAGCAGGATACAGGGGAGGAACAATGAGCAGTTCTTC
TRBJ2-1	TRBV7-2	TRBD2	few	15	CASRRLAGPLNEQFF	TGTGCCAGCAGACGACTAGCGGGACCACTCAATGAGCAGTTCTTC
TRBJ1-4	TRBV6-1	-	once	15	CASSEAGGGNEKLFF	TGTGCCAGCAGTGAAGCGGGTGGAGGTAATGAAAAACTGTTTTTT
TRBJ2-7	TRBV2	TRBD2	-	14	CASSGLAGGSEQYF	TGTGCCAGCAGTGGACTAGCGGGAGGATCCGAGCAGTACTTC
TRBJ2-4	TRBV11-2	TRBD2	-	15	CASSFSGVAKNIQYF	TGTGCCAGCAGTTTTAGCGGGGTAGCCAAAAACATTCAGTACTTC
TRBJ2-1	TRBV19	TRBD2	-	15	CASTTSGRGRDEQFF	TGTGCCAGTACTACTAGCGGGAGAGGTCGGGATGAGCAGTTCTTC
TRBJ2-2	TRBV7-2	-	-	15	CASRPAGGGTGELFF	TGTGCCAGCAGACCAGCTGGGGGAGGCACCGGGGAGCTGTTTTTT
TRBJ1-4	TRBV2	-	-	14	CASNRQPTNEKLFF	TGTGCCAGCAACCGACAGCCAACTAATGAAAAACTGTTTTTT
TRBJ2-7	TRBV4-2	-	-	14	CASSQEADSYEQYF	TGTGCCAGCAGCCAGGAAGCGGACTCCTACGAGCAGTACTTC
TRBJ1-4	TRBV2	-	-	15	CASSVPRFSNEKLFF	TGTGCCAGCAGTGTACCCAGGTTCAGTAATGAAAAACTGTTTTTT
TRBJ2-1	TRBV9	TRBD2	-	15	CASNPMAGGDNEQFF	TGTGCCAGCAACCCCATGGCGGGGGGGGACAATGAGCAGTTCTTC
TRBJ2-7	TRBV6-6	-	few	16	CASSYSGVEGSYEQYF	TGTGCCAGCAGTTACTCGGGCGTAGAAGGGAGCTACGAGCAGTACTTC
TRBJ2-1	TRBV5-5	TRBD1	-	16	CASSYSGTGGRGEQFF	TGTGCCAGCAGTTACTCCGGGACAGGGGGGAGGGGTGAGCAGTTCTTC
TRBJ2-1	TRBV7-2	TRBD2	-	15	CASSLLAGDENEQFF	TGTGCCAGCAGCCTGCTAGCGGGAGACGAGAATGAGCAGTTCTTC
TRBJ1-3	TRBV27	-	-	16	CASSSDLGTSGNTIYF	TGTGCCAGCAGTTCAGACCTAGGGACTTCTGGAAACACCATATATTTT
TRBJ1-2	TRBV11-2	-	-	17	CASSYLTHRRANYGYTF	TGTGCCAGCAGCTACCTTACGCACAGGCGAGCTAACTATGGCTACACCTTC
TRBJ1-1	TRBV6-1	-	-	16	CASSEGFSGLNTEAFF	TGTGCCAGCAGTGAAGGGTTTTCAGGGTTGAACACTGAAGCTTTCTTT
TRBJ1-5	TRBV5-1	-	-	13	CASSTGFDQPQHF	TGCGCCAGCAGTACCGGTTTCGATCAGCCCCAGCATTTT
TRBJ1-2	TRBV28	-	-	15	CASTPAGRLNYGYTF	TGTGCCAGCACCCCCGCAGGTCGGCTTAACTATGGCTACACCTTC
TRBJ1-5	TRBV27	TRBD1	-	16	CASSLLGQGPDQPQHF	TGTGCCAGCAGTTTATTGGGACAGGGGCCGGATCAGCCCCAGCATTTT
TRBJ1-4	TRBV5-1	TRBD1	-	15	CASSIEQGAYEKLFF	TGCGCCAGCAGCATCGAACAGGGGGCGTATGAAAAACTGTTTTTT
TRBJ1-3	TRBV28	-	-	16	CASSFSVRVPGNTIYF	TGTGCCAGCAGTTTCTCCGTGAGGGTCCCTGGAAACACCATATATTTT
TRBJ2-3	TRBV7-6	TRBD1	-	16	CASSPRQGSSTDTQYF	TGTGCCAGCAGCCCCCGACAGGGATCTAGCACAGATACGCAGTATTTT
TRBJ2-5	TRBV9	-	-	16	CASSPRGGGYQETQYF	TGTGCCAGCAGCCCCCGCGGGGGCGGGTACCAAGAGACCCAGTACTTC
TRBJ1-1	TRBV5-5	-	-	13	CASSPRGPSEAFF	TGTGCCAGCAGCCCCAGGGGTCCCTCTGAAGCTTTCTTT
TRBJ1-2	TRBV19	TRBD1	-	13	CASGRDRDYGYTF	TGTGCCAGTGGTCGGGACAGAGACTATGGCTACACCTTC
TRBJ1-4	TRBV27	TRBD1	-	15	CASSLLTDRVEKLFF	TGTGCCAGCAGTCTCCTAACTGACAGGGTTGAAAAACTGTTTTTT
TRBJ2-1	TRBV25-1	-	-	15	CASSDATSSYNEQFF	TGTGCCAGCAGTGATGCGACAAGCTCCTACAATGAGCAGTTCTTC
TRBJ2-7	TRBV14	-	once	15	CASRRDGALLGEQYF	TGTGCCAGCAGGCGGGACGGGGCGTTACTAGGGGAGCAGTACTTC
TRBJ2-7	TRBV2	TRBD1	-	14	CASKRDRGFDEQYF	TGTGCCAGCAAGCGGGACAGGGGCTTTGACGAGCAGTACTTC
TRBJ2-3	TRBV28	-	-	14	CASSFRGFTDTQYF	TGTGCCAGCAGTTTTCGGGGTTTCACAGATACGCAGTATTTT
TRBJ2-3	TRBV3-1/TRBV3-2	TRBD1	once	15	CASSYRGRTRDTQYF	TGTGCCAGCAGTTACAGGGGGCGCACCCGAGATACGCAGTATTTT
TRBJ2-1	TRBV14	-	-	12	CASSQSSNEQFF	TGTGCCAGCAGCCAATCTTCCAATGAGCAGTTCTTC
TRBJ1-6	TRBV6-5	TRBD1	-	16	CASSYSTRRGHSPLHF	TGTGCCAGCAGTTACTCGACGAGGAGGGGGCATTCACCCCTCCACTTT
TRBJ2-2	TRBV13	-	-	17	CASSTWWGRPNTGELFF	TGTGCCAGCAGCACCTGGTGGGGGCGTCCTAACACCGGGGAGCTGTTTTTT
TRBJ2-1	TRBV3-1/TRBV3-2	TRBD2	-	15	CASRKAGLSYNEQFF	TGTGCCAGCAGAAAAGCGGGACTCTCCTACAATGAGCAGTTCTTC
TRBJ1-2	TRBV15	-	once	12	CATGGGVHGYTF	TGTGCCACCGGCGGGGGAGTTCATGGCTACACCTTC
TRBJ2-5	TRBV11-1	-	-	15	CASSLAWDYQETQYF	TGTGCCAGCAGCTTAGCGTGGGACTACCAAGAGACCCAGTACTTC
TRBJ2-1	TRBV6-4	-	-	14	CASSDTGYGDEQFF	TGTGCCAGCAGTGACACGGGATACGGGGATGAGCAGTTCTTC
TRBJ2-1	TRBV7-8	TRBD2	-	16	CASSLAQTSGKGEQFF	TGTGCCAGCAGCTTAGCCCAGACTAGCGGGAAAGGTGAGCAGTTCTTC
TRBJ1-2	TRBV28	-	-	13	CASRSPLGSGYTF	TGTGCCAGCAGGAGCCCCCTAGGAAGTGGCTACACCTTC
TRBJ2-7	TRBV29-1	-	-	13	CSVIGLATNQQYF	TGCAGCGTGATAGGACTCGCAACCAATCAGCAGTACTTC